This passage covers 10 T cell receptor beta chains from one sample sequenced in a study of blood T cell repertoires in COVID-19. Method: immunoSEQ multiplex PCR; TCRdb's copy keeps in-frame clones and lacks some. Among a few hundred thousand clones, 85% to 90% were seen once, and the ten largest hold 3.5% to 4.5%. The sequenced sample was peripheral blood. The receptor source for this set is a man aged 50 or older with acute or convalescent COVID-19.

CDR3 nucleotides: TGTGCCAGCAGGACAACCGACTCTGGGGCCAACGTCCTGACTTTC. This codes for CASRTTDSGANVLTF. The V and J genes are TRBV2 and TRBJ2-6; D ambiguous. Trimming took 6 bases from V and 0 from J, leaving 9 bases between them. The CDR3 is made up of 15 amino acids. Looked up from germline, CDR1 is SNHLY and CDR2 is FYNNEI.

The chain joins TRBV11-2 to TRBJ2-5; TRBD2 might be the D (6 bases). CDR3 length: 14 amino acids. Per the germline V gene, CDR1 is SGHAT and CDR2 is FQNNGV. V shed 8 bases and J shed 9 bases, with 22 bases lying between them. CDR3 amino acids: CASLGVFRGGAQYF. CDR3 nucleotides: TGTGCCAGCTTAGGGGTCTTCCGGGGCGGGGCCCAGTACTTC.

The rearrangement links TRBV6-4 to TRBJ2-5; D remains ambiguous. The germline V gene encodes CDR1 MRHNA and CDR2 SNTAGT. The CDR3 consists of 13 residues. V lost 2 bases and J 4 bases, leaving 8 bases between the germline ends. The CDR3 reads CASSDGPGETQYF. The DNA for the CDR3 is TGTGCCAGCAGTGACGGGCCCGGAGAGACCCAGTACTTC.

This chain uses TRBV9 with TRBJ1-1; 7 bases fit TRBD1. CDR3 length: 17 residues. Germline V gene data show CDR1 as SGDLS and CDR2 as YYNGEE. The J segment lost 1 base and the V segment lost 0 bases, leaving 9 bases of the junction unmatched. This CDR3 is CASSVAPTGAGNTEAFF. The CDR3 coding sequence is TGTGCCAGCAGCGTAGCTCCCACAGGGGCGGGGAACACTGAAGCTTTCTTT.

The gene calls are TRBV10-3 and TRBJ2-1; 7 bases line up with TRBD1. Germline V gene sequence: CDR1 ENHRY, CDR2 SYGVKD. V lost 7 bases, J lost 0 bases, and 6 bases stayed unmatched. The CDR3 sequence is 15 residues long. The CDR3 region is CAITGQASSYNEQFF. The CDR3 DNA is TGTGCCATCACTGGACAGGCTAGCTCCTACAATGAGCAGTTCTTC.

This clone showed up just once. The chain is built from TRBV6-1 and TRBJ1-1, with D perhaps matching TRBD1 (5 bases). Trimming cost V 2 bases and J 6 bases, with 19 bases left between them. The CDR3 runs 16 residues. Germline CDR1 and CDR2: MNHNS and SASEGT. CDR3 sequence (DNA): TGTGCCAGCAGTGAACGGGTCGGGGGACGAGGCGCTGAAGCTTTCTTT. Its protein product is CASSERVGGRGAEAFF.

CDR3 sequence (DNA): TGCGCCAGCAGTCAATCTACCGGTTCACCCCTCCACTTT. This encodes CASSQSTGSPLHF. The rearrangement joins TRBV23-1 to TRBJ1-6, with no clear D. TRBV23-1 is filed as an ORF, its function uncertain. V lost 0 bases and J lost 9, with 6 bases in between. The CDR3 runs to 13 residues.

In this sample, this clone turned up once. The chain couples TRBV7-2 to TRBJ2-7; D gene unclear. Germline-derived CDR1 and CDR2 are SGHTA and FQGNSA. The V gene lost 1 base and the J gene lost 6 bases, with 13 bases spanning the gap. The CDR3 extends over 14 amino acids. The CDR3 bases are TGTGCCAGCAGCTTAGGGGCCCATAGTGGCGAGCAGTACTTC. Translation: CASSLGAHSGEQYF.

This clone appeared a few times. The J gene is TRBJ1-3, the V gene TRBV7-2; D call uncertain. Trimming pared 5 bases from V and 3 bases from J, leaving 14 bases between. Per the germline V gene, CDR1 is SGHTA and CDR2 is FQGNSA. The CDR3 has 15 residues. CDR3 bases: TGTGCCAGCAGCCCCCCCCGAACGCGTGGAAACACCATATATTTT. Residues: CASSPPRTRGNTIYF. Combining the CDR3 with reference TRBV7-2 and TRBJ1-3 gives the whole variable domain GAGVSQSPSNKVTEKGKDVELRCDPISGHTALYWYRQSLGQGLEFLIYFQGNSAPDKSGLPSDRFSAERTGGSVSTLTIQRTQQEDSAVYLCASSPPRTRGNTIYFGEGSWLTVV.

The J gene is TRBJ1-2, the V gene TRBV6-5, with TRBD1 identical over 7 bases. Germline V gives CDR1 MNHEY, CDR2 SVGAGI. The CDR3 sequence is 14 residues long. The V gene end was trimmed by 2 bases and the J gene end by 6 bases; junction bases not matched to a gene: 6. The CDR3 spells CASSYKGGFDGYTF. For the CDR3, the DNA is TGTGCCAGCAGTTACAAAGGGGGCTTCGATGGCTACACCTTC.